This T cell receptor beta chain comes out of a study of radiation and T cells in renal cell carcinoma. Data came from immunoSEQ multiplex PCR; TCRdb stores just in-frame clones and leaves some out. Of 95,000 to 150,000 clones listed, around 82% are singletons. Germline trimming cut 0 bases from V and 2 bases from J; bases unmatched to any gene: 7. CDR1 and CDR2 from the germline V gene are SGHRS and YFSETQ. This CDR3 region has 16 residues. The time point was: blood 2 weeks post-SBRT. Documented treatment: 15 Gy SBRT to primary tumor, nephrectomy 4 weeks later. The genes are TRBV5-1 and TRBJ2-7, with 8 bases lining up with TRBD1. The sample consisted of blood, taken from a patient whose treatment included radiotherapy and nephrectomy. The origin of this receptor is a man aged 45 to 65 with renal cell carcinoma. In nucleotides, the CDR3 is TGCGCCAGCAGCTTGGGGTGGGGACAGGACCCCTACGAGCAGTACTTC. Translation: CASSLGWGQDPYEQYF.